The rows below give T cell receptor beta chains drawn from one sample of a study of blood T cell repertoires in COVID-19. Generated by immunoSEQ multiplex PCR, the TCRdb table keeps only in-frame clones and is missing some. The sample has roughly 300,000 clones, approximately 86% seen once; the top ten hold 3.5% to 4.5%. Sequenced: PBMCs or T cells enriched from blood (not recorded which). The receptors come from a woman in her thirties or forties with acute COVID-19. Both conserved end residues are part of each CDR3. D genes are given only for firm matches. The size entry is marked missing in some rows and otherwise reads once, few, many or a size class.

cdr3_aa,v_call,clone_size,j_call,d_call
CASSDPGAGQPQHF,TRBV19,-,TRBJ1-5,-
CASSMTGPTEAFF,TRBV7-3,-,TRBJ1-1,TRBD1
CASSVLAGDTDTQYF,TRBV9,-,TRBJ2-3,TRBD2
CASSFGSDNSYNEQFF,TRBV5-1,-,TRBJ2-1,-
CASSPSAGQGAYEQYF,TRBV19,once,TRBJ2-7,TRBD1
CASRGLLAGLGEQYF,TRBV2,-,TRBJ2-7,TRBD2
CASSLAGTGTDTQYF,TRBV7-3,-,TRBJ2-3,-
CASTISVARGQPQHF,TRBV2,-,TRBJ1-5,-
CASSQPLTPGGIGNTIYF,TRBV3-1/TRBV3-2,-,TRBJ1-3,-
CASSRDWNTEAFF,TRBV19,-,TRBJ1-1,-
CATKNPGAGELFF,TRBV6-6,few,TRBJ2-2,-
CASSIGTGQGEQYF,TRBV9,-,TRBJ2-7,TRBD1
CASSDDRGTDTQYF,TRBV6-5,-,TRBJ2-3,TRBD1
CASSLLGHSTDTQYF,TRBV5-4,-,TRBJ2-3,-
CASSPSTGGYAGELFF,TRBV13,-,TRBJ2-2,TRBD1
CASRDGLAGGPDEQYF,TRBV16,few,TRBJ2-7,TRBD2
CASSQEGDRTGYGYTF,TRBV4-2,-,TRBJ1-2,TRBD1
CASQRGGTEAFF,TRBV6-5,-,TRBJ1-1,-
CASSIRWGGLYEQYF,TRBV19,-,TRBJ2-7,TRBD2
CASRGRDRHNSPLHF,TRBV28,-,TRBJ1-6,TRBD1
CSASGTGETYEQYF,TRBV20-1,-,TRBJ2-7,TRBD1
CASSPLDRVDTIYF,TRBV18,-,TRBJ1-3,TRBD1
CASSSLRNNSPLHF,TRBV5-5,few,TRBJ1-6,-
CASSVGSGWSPLHF,TRBV28,-,TRBJ1-6,-
CASRAVNTEAFF,TRBV3-1/TRBV3-2,-,TRBJ1-1,-
CASSPGDLNGYTF,TRBV28,few,TRBJ1-2,-
CSVMVTLTYEQYF,TRBV29-1,-,TRBJ2-7,-